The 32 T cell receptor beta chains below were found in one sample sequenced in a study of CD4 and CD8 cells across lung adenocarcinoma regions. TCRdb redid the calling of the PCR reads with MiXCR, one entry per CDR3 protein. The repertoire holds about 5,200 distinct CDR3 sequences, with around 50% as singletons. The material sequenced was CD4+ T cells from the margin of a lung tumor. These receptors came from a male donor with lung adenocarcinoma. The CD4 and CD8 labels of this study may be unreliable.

The CDR3 coding sequence is TGTGCCCTGAGACTCCAGGCTGGAATCCCCGGGGCGCAGTTTTTT. Translation gives CALRLQAGIPGAQFF. The rearrangement uses TRBV6-1 and TRBJ2-2; D possibly matches TRBD1 or TRBD2 (5 bases each). The CDR3 spans 15 residues. V dropped 11 bases and J dropped 16 bases, with 32 bases sitting between them. From germline, CDR1 is MNHNS and CDR2 SASEGT.

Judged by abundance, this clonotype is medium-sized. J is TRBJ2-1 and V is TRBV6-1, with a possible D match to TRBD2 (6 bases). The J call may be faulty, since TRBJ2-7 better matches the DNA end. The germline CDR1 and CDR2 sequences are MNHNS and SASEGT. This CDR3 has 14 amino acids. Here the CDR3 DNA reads TGTGCCAGCAGTGGGCGGGACTCTTCCTACGAGCAGTACTTC. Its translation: CASSGRDSSYEQYF.

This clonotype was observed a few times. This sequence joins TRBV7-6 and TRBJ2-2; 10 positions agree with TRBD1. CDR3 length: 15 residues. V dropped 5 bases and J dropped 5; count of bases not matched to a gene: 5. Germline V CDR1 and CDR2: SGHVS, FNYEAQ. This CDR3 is CASSPGQGGTGELFF. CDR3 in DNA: TGTGCCAGCAGCCCCGGACAGGGGGGGACCGGGGAGCTGTTTTTT.

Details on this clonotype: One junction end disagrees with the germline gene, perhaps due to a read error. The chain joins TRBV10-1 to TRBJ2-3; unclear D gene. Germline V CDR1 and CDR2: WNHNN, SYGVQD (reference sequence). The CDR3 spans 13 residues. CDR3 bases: TGCGCCAGGGGTTCAGGAACCAAAAATATGCAGTACTTT. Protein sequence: CARGSGTKNMQYF.

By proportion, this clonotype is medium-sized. CDR3 nucleotides: TGCGCCAGCAGTGGTGGTAGCGGCACAGATACGCAGTATTTT. Translation: CASSGGSGTDTQYF. The rearrangement joins TRBV10-1 to TRBJ2-3; a possible D gene is TRBD2 (5 bases). CDR3 length: 14 amino acids. CDR1 is WNHNN and CDR2 is SYGVQD in the germline V gene (reference sequence). Trimming took 4 bases from V and 1 from J, leaving 9 bases between them.

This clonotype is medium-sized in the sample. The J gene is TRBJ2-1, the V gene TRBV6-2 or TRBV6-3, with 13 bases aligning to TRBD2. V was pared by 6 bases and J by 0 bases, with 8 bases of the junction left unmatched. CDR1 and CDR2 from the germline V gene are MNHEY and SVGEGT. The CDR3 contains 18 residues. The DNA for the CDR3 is TGTGCCAGCAGATACACTAGCGGGAGGGAGAGCTCCTACAATGAGCAGTTCTTC. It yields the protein CASRYTSGRESSYNEQFF.

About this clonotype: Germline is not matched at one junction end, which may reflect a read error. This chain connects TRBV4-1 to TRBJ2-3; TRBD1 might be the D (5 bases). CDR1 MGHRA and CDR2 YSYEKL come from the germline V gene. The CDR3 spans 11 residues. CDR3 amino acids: CASSETDTQYF. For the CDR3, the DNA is TGCGCCAGCAGCGAGACAGATACGCAGTACTTT.

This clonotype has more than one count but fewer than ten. This CDR3 is CASSPDKGRQETQYF. CDR3 coding DNA: TGTGCCAGCTCTCCAGACAAAGGGAGACAAGAGACCCAGTACTTC. The chain uses TRBV18 and TRBJ2-5; possibly TRBD2 for D (5 bases). CDR1 KGHSH and CDR2 LQKENI come from the germline V gene. This CDR3 comprises 15 residues. Trimming removed 6 bases from V and 2 bases from J, with 16 bases in between. Together with reference TRBV18 and TRBJ2-5, the CDR3 gives the full variable domain: NAGVMQNPRHLVRRRGQEARLRCSPMKGHSHVYWYRQLPEEGLKFMVYLQKENIIDESGMPKERFSAEFPKEGPSILRIQQVVRGDSAAYFCASSPDKGRQETQYFGPGTRLLVL.

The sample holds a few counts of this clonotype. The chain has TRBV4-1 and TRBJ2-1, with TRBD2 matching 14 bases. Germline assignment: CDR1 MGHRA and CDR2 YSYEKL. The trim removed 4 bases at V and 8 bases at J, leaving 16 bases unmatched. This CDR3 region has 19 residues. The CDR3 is CASSLTGGLAGALGDEQFF. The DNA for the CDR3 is TGCGCCAGCAGCCTCACGGGGGGACTAGCGGGAGCATTGGGGGATGAGCAGTTCTTC.

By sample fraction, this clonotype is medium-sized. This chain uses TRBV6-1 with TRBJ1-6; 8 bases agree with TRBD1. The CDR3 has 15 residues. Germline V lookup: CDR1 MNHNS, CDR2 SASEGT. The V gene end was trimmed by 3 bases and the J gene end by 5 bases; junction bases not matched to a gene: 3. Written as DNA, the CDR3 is TGTGCCAGCAGTGAGACGACAGGGGATAATTCACCCCTCCACTTT. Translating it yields CASSETTGDNSPLHF.

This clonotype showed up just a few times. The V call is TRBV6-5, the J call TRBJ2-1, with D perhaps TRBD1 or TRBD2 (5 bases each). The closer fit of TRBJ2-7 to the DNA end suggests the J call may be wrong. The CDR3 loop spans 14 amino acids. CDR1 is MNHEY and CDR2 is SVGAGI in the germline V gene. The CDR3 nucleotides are TGTGCCAGCAGTTACTACGGCAGGGAGAGCGAGCAGTACTTC. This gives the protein CASSYYGRESEQYF.

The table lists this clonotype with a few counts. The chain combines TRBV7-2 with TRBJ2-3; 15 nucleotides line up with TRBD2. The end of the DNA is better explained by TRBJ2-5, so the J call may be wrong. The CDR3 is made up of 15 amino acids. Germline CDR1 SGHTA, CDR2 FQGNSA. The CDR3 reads CASSLGLAGGETQYF. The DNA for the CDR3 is TGTGCCAGCAGCTTGGGACTAGCGGGAGGAGAGACCCAGTACTTC.

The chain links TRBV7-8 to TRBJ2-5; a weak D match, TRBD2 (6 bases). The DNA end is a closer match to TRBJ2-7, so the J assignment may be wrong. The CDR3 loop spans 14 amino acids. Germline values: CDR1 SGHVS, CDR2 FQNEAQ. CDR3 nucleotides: TGTGCCAGCAGCTTAGCAGGGACTGCGTACGAGCAGTACTTC. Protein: CASSLAGTAYEQYF.

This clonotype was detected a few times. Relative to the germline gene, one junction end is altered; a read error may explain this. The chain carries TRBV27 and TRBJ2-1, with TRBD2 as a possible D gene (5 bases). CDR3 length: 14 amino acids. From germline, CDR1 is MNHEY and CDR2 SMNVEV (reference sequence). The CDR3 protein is CASSLYRGYNEQFF. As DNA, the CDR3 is TGTGCCAGTAGTTTATATCGGGGTTACAATGAGCAGTTCTTC.

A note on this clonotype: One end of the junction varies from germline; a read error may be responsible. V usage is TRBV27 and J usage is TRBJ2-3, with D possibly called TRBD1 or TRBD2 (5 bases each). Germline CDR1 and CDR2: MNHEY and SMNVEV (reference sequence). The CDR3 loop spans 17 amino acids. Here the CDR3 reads CASSPGRRACGTETQYF. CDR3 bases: TGTGCCAGCAGTCCGGGGCGACGGGCTTGTGGCACAGAGACGCAGTATTTT.

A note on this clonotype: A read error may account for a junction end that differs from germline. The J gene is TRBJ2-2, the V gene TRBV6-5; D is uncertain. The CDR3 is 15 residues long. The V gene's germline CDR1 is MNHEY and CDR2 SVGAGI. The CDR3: CARRLQSVITEKLYF. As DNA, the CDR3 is TGTGCCAGGAGACTCCAGTCTGTAATTACTGAGAAGCTGTATTTT.

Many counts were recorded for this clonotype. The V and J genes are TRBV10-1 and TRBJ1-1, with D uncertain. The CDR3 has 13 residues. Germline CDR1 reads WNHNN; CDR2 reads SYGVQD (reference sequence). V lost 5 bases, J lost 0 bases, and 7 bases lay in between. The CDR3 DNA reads TGCGCCAGCAGTTCCTCCGTGAACACTGAAGCTTTCTTT. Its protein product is CASSSSVNTEAFF.

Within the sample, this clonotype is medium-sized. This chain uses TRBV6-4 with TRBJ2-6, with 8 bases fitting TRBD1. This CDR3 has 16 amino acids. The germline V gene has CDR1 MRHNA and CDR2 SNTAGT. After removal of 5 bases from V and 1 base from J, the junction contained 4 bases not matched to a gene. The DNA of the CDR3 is TGTGCCAGCAGTCTTACAGGGGGGTCTGGGGCCAACGTCCTGACTTTC. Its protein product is CASSLTGGSGANVLTF.

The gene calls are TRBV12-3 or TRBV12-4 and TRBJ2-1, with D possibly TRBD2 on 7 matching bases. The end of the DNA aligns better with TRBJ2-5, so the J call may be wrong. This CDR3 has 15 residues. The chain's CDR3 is CASSFGAGASETQYF. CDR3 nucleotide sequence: TGTGCCAGCAGTTTTGGGGCGGGGGCATCGGAGACCCAGTACTTC.

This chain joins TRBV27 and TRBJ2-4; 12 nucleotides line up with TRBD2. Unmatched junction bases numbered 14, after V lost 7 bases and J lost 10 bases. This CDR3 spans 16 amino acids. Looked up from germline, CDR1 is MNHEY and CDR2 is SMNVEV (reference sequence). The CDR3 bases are TGTGCCAGCAAGGGACTAGCGGGTATCAGCACAGAGATTCAGTACTTC. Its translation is CASKGLAGISTEIQYF.

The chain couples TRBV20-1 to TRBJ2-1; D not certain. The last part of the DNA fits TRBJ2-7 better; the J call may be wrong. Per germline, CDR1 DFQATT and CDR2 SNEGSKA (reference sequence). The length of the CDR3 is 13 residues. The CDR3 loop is CSALLPNSYEQYF. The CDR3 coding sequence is TGCAGTGCTCTATTACCCAACTCCTACGAGCAGTACTTC.

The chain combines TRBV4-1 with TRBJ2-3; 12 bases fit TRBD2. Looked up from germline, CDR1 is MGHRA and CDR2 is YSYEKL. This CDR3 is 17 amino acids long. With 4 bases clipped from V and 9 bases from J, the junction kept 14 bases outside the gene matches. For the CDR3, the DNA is TGCGCCAGCAGCCGACTAGCGGGGGATGGCGCCAAAGACACGCAGTATTTT. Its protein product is CASSRLAGDGAKDTQYF.

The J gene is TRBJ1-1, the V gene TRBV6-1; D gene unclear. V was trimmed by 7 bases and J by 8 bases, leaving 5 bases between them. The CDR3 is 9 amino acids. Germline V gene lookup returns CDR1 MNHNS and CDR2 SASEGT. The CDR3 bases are TGTGCCAGCACCACGGAAGCTTTCTTT. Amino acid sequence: CASTTEAFF.

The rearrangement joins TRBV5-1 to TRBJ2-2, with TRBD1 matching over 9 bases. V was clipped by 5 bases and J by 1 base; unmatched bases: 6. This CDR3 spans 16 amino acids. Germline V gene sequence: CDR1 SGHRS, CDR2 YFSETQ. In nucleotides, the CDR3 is TGCGCCAGCAGTATACAGGGGGCCTGGAACACCGGGGAGCTGTTTTTT. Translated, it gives CASSIQGAWNTGELFF.

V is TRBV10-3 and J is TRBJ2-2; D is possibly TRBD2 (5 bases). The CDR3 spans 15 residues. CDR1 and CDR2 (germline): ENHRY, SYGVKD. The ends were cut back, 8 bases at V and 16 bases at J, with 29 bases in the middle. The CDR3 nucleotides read TGTGCCATCGGACTCCAGTCCGTAATTCCCGAGGCGCAGTTTTTT. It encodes CAIGLQSVIPEAQFF.

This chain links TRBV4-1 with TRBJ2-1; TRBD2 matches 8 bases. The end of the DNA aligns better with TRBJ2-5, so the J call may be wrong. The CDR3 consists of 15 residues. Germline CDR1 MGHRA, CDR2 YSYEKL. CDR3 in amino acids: CASSQEGLAPETQYF. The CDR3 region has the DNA TGCGCCAGCAGCCAAGAAGGACTAGCCCCGGAGACCCAGTACTTC.

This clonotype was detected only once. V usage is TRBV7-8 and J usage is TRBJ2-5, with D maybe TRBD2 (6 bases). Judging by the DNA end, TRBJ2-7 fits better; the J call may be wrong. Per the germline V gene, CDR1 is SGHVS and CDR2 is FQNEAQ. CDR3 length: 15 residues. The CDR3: CASSRFRVGGYEQYF. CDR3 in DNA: TGTGCCAGCAGTCGCTTTCGGGTGGGGGGCTACGAGCAGTACTTC.

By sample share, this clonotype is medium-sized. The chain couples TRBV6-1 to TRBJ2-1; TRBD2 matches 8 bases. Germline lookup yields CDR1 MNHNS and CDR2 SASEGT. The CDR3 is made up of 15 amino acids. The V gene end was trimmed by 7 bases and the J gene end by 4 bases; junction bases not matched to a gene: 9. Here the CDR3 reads CASNLLAEGYNEQFF. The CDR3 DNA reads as TGTGCCAGCAACCTACTAGCGGAGGGGTACAATGAGCAGTTCTTC.

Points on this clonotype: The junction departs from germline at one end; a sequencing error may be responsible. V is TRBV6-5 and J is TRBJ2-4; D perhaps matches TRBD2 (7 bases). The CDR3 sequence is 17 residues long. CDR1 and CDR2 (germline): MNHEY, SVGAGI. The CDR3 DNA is TGTGCCAGCAGTTCGAGCGGGGCTCGGGGGGCCAAAAACATGCAGTACTTT. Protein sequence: CASSSSGARGAKNMQYF.

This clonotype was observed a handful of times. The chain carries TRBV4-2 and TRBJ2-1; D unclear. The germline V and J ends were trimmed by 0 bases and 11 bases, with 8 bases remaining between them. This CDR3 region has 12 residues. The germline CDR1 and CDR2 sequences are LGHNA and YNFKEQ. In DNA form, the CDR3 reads TGTGCCAGCAGCCAAGATCGCACTCAGCAGTTCTTC. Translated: CASSQDRTQQFF.

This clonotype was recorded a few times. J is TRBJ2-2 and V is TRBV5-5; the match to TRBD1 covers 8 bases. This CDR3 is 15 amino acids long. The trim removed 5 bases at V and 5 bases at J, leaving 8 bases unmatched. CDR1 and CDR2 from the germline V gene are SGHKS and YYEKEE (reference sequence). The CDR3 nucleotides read TGTGCCAGCAGGCGGACAGGGAGAGCAACCGGGGAGCTGTTTTTT. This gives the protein CASRRTGRATGELFF.

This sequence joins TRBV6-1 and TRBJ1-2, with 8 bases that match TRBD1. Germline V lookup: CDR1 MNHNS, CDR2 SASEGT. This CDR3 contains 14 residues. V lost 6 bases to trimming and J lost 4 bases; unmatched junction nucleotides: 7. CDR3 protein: CASRPGGFSYGYTF. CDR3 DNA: TGTGCCAGCAGGCCAGGGGGCTTTAGCTATGGCTACACCTTC.